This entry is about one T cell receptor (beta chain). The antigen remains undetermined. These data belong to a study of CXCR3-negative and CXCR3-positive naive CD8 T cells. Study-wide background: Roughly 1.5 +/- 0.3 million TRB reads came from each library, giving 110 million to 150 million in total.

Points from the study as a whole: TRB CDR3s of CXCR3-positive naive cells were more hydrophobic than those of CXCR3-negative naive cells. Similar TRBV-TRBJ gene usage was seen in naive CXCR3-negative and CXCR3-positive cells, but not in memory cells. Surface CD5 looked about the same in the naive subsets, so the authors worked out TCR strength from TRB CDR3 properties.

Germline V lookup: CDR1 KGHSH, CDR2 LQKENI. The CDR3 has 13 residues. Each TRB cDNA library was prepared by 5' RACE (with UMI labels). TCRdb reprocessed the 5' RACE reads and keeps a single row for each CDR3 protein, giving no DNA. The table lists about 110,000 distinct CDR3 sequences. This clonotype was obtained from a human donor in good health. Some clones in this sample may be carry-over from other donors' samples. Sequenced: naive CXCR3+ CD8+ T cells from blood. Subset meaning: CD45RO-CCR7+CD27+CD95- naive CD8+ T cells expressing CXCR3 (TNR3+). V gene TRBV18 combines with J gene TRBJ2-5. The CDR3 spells CASSPPGEETQYF.